These 20 T cell receptor beta chains came from one sample sequenced in a study of T-cell memory formation after mild COVID-19. From the 5' RACE reads, TCRdb called clonotypes with MiXCR, one entry per CDR3 protein. This sample carries roughly 130,000 distinct CDR3 sequences, approximately 16% of them seen once, and the ten largest clones take roughly 13%. Input material: PBMCs or a T cell subset sorted from them (not recorded which). Receptors were obtained from an adult woman who had mild COVID-19 (a few samples of this study predate the infection). Cell type and time point are not known.

Only a few counts were recorded for this clonotype. V usage is TRBV6-6 and J usage is TRBJ2-3, with D tentatively TRBD2 (5 bases). The CDR3 is 16 amino acids. Germline CDR1 reads MNHNY; CDR2 reads SVGAGI (reference sequence). Trimming removed 5 bases at V and 4 bases at J, with 19 bases between. The CDR3 bases are TGTGCCAGCAGTCCTCTCCCCCCGGGGAGCGCAGATACGCAGTATTTT. It is translated as CASSPLPPGSADTQYF.

This clonotype came up a few times. The genes are TRBV7-9 and TRBJ1-6; D unresolved. The CDR3 runs to 14 residues. Germline CDR1 and CDR2: SEHNR and FQNEAQ (reference sequence). V lost 8 bases, J lost 7 bases, and 15 bases lay in between. Here the CDR3 DNA reads TGTGCCAGCGGTCTAACAGAGATCAATTCACCCCTCCACTTT. Translation gives CASGLTEINSPLHF.

This sequence joins TRBV5-5 and TRBJ1-2; D gene uncertain. The CDR3 runs to 13 residues. CDR1 SGHKS and CDR2 YYEKEE come from the germline V gene (reference sequence). V gave up 6 bases and J gave up 6 bases, with 15 bases separating them. Here the CDR3 reads CASTHSVVDGYTF. The CDR3 nucleotides read TGTGCCAGCACCCACTCGGTAGTGGATGGCTACACCTTC. The variable domain in full, completed from reference TRBV5-5 and TRBJ1-2, reads DAGVTQSPTHLIKTRGQQVTLRCSPISGHKSVSWYQQVLGQGPQFIFQYYEKEERGRGNFPDRFSARQFPNYSSELNVNALLLGDSALYLCASTHSVVDGYTFGSGTRLTVV.

This clonotype occurred a few times. The V gene is TRBV7-9, the J gene TRBJ1-1; D ambiguous. CDR1 and CDR2 from the germline V gene are SEHNR and FQNEAQ (reference sequence). Between the trimmed V and J ends, which lost 10 bases and 5 bases, there was a span of 14 bases. The CDR3 covers 12 residues. The chain's CDR3 is CAITPGRTEAFF. CDR3 sequence (DNA): TGTGCCATTACCCCCGGGCGAACTGAAGCTTTCTTT.

V is TRBV19 and J is TRBJ2-7, with D perhaps TRBD2 (6 bases). Germline CDR1 reads LNHDA; CDR2 reads SQIVND (reference sequence). There are 15 residues in the CDR3. Trimming cost V 4 bases and J 2 bases, with 15 bases left between them. CDR3 bases: TGTGCCAGTAGTAGAGGAGGGCGGGCTCCCTACGAGCAGTACTTC. Protein: CASSRGGRAPYEQYF.

The V and J genes are TRBV25-1 and TRBJ2-7; TRBD1 is a possible D gene (6 bases). The CDR3 runs to 12 residues. CDR1 and CDR2 from the germline V gene are MGHDK and SYGVNS. V shed 6 bases and J shed 6 bases, with 12 bases lying between them. CDR3 region: CASRDSMSEQYF. Written as DNA, the CDR3 is TGTGCCAGCAGGGACAGTATGAGCGAGCAGTACTTC.

The sample holds a few counts of this clonotype. J is TRBJ2-1 and V is TRBV4-3, with 16 nucleotides matching TRBD2. After removal of 4 bases from V and 10 bases from J, the junction contained 4 bases not matched to a gene. There are 15 residues in the CDR3. Germline V gene sequence: CDR1 LGHNA, CDR2 YSLEER. The chain's CDR3 is CASSPGLAGGGEQFF. The CDR3 coding sequence is TGCGCCAGCAGCCCGGGACTAGCGGGAGGGGGGGAGCAGTTCTTC.

This clonotype was detected only a few times. CDR3 in DNA: TGTGCCATCAGTGAAGACAGGTCCAGCACAGATACGCAGTATTTT. This codes for CAISEDRSSTDTQYF. V usage is TRBV10-3 and J usage is TRBJ2-3; D possibly corresponds to TRBD1 (6 bases). This CDR3 is 15 amino acids long. V was pared by 3 bases and J by 0 bases, with 10 bases between. Germline V lookup: CDR1 ENHRY, CDR2 SYGVKD.

The table lists this clonotype with a few counts. The chain links TRBV3-1 to TRBJ2-1; 9 positions match TRBD2. The CDR3 consists of 17 residues. Trimming took 2 bases from V and 3 from J; bases not matched to a gene: 8. The germline V gene encodes CDR1 LGHDT and CDR2 YNNKEL (reference sequence). Here the CDR3 DNA reads TGTGCCAGCAGCCAACGGGCTAGCGGGATTGTCTACAATGAGCAGTTCTTC. Amino acid sequence: CASSQRASGIVYNEQFF.

This clonotype appeared once. The chain has TRBV12-3 or TRBV12-4 and TRBJ1-4, with TRBD1 identical over 7 bases. After removal of 6 bases from V and 0 bases from J, the junction contained 7 bases not matched to a gene. The CDR3 runs to 16 residues. The CDR3 DNA reads as TGTGCCAGCAGACCGGGACAGAAAGCAACTAATGAAAAACTGTTTTTT. Its translation is CASRPGQKATNEKLFF.

J is TRBJ1-1 and V is TRBV20-1; 10 nucleotides match TRBD1. V shed 5 bases, J shed 5 bases, and the junction held 8 bases outside the gene matches. Germline CDR1 and CDR2: DFQATT and SNEGSKA (reference sequence). This CDR3 region has 14 residues. CDR3 bases: TGCAGTGCTTCTTATGGGACAGGGGATACTGAAGCTTTCTTT. The encoded protein is CSASYGTGDTEAFF.

This clonotype has at least ten counts. The chain uses TRBV7-2 and TRBJ2-3; 9 positions match TRBD2. The junction had 9 bases not matched to a gene; V was cut back by 1 base and J by 1 base. CDR1 is SGHTA, CDR2 FQGNSA, per germline. The CDR3 contains 18 residues. The CDR3 DNA is TGTGCCAGCAGCTTAGACCTAGCGGGGATGGGGGGCACAGATACGCAGTATTTT. As protein: CASSLDLAGMGGTDTQYF.

The rearrangement uses TRBV5-1 and TRBJ1-1; no definite D call. Between the trimmed V and J ends, which lost 4 bases and 7 bases, there was a span of 17 bases. Germline V gene sequence: CDR1 SGHRS, CDR2 YFSETQ. The length of the CDR3 is 14 residues. The CDR3: CASSALGIFGEAFF. For the CDR3, the DNA is TGCGCCAGCAGCGCACTCGGAATTTTCGGTGAAGCTTTCTTT.

This rearrangement joins TRBV20-1 to TRBJ2-1; D is uncertain. The germline gives CDR1 DFQATT, CDR2 SNEGSKA (reference sequence). Trimming shortened V by 6 bases and J by 6 bases, and 9 bases separated the two germline ends. This CDR3 is 11 amino acids long. The CDR3 DNA is TGCAGTGCCGTAGTATTCAATGAGCAGTTCTTC. Its protein product is CSAVVFNEQFF.

This clonotype was counted between two and nine times. DNA for the CDR3: TGTGCCAGCAGCCATACTAAAAGCACAGATACGCAGTATTTT. Encoded protein: CASSHTKSTDTQYF. This rearrangement joins TRBV7-9 to TRBJ2-3; D remains ambiguous. This CDR3 is built from 14 residues. Deletions cut 5 bases from V and 0 bases from J, with 9 bases between. The germline V gene encodes CDR1 SEHNR and CDR2 FQNEAQ (reference sequence). The variable domain in full, completed from reference TRBV7-9 and TRBJ2-3, reads DTGVSQNPRHKITKRGQNVTFRCDPISEHNRLYWYRQTLGQGPEFLTYFQNEAQLEKSRLLSDRFSAERPKGSFSTLEIQRTEQGDSAMYLCASSHTKSTDTQYFGPGTRLTVL.

This clonotype was observed a few times. V is TRBV27 and J is TRBJ1-2; the D gene is possibly TRBD1 (6 bases). The V end lost 0 bases, the J end lost 4 bases, and 9 bases lay between the germline ends. The germline V gene encodes CDR1 MNHEY and CDR2 SMNVEV (reference sequence). The CDR3 is made up of 14 amino acids. The DNA for the CDR3 is TGTGCCAGCAGTTTATCGGGGACAAGCTATGGCTACACCTTC. Protein product: CASSLSGTSYGYTF.

This clonotype showed up many times. The chain is built from TRBV11-2 and TRBJ2-2, with 11 bases that match TRBD2. Trimming removed 4 bases from V and 2 bases from J; junction bases left unmatched: 3. The germline gives CDR1 SGHAT, CDR2 FQNNGV. There are 16 residues in the CDR3. Here the CDR3 DNA reads TGTGCCAGCAGCTCGGGACTAGCGGCTAACACCGGGGAGCTGTTTTTT. It yields the protein CASSSGLAANTGELFF.

The table lists this clonotype with many counts. V gene TRBV30 combines with J gene TRBJ2-3; no reliable D call. Trimming took 2 bases from V and 4 from J, leaving 10 bases between them. CDR3 length: 13 residues. Germline CDR1 reads GTSNPN; CDR2 reads SVGIG (reference sequence). The CDR3 DNA is TGTGCCTGGAGTTCACGACGCGCAGATACGCAGTATTTT. Translated, it gives CAWSSRRADTQYF.

V is TRBV20-1 and J is TRBJ2-7; 8 bases map to TRBD1. With 0 bases clipped from V and 5 bases from J, the junction kept 9 bases outside the gene matches. CDR3 length: 15 residues. CDR1 is DFQATT, CDR2 SNEGSKA, per germline (reference sequence). The CDR3 is CSARDGQGGAHEQYF. The CDR3 bases are TGCAGTGCTAGAGATGGACAGGGAGGTGCCCACGAGCAGTACTTC.

The chain recombines TRBV29-1 with TRBJ2-1; no firm D call. The V end was cut by 6 bases, the J end by 5 bases, with 14 bases between. Germline assignment: CDR1 SQVTM and CDR2 ANQGSEA. The length of the CDR3 is 13 residues. CDR3 DNA sequence: TGCAGCGTCCCAAGCAAAGGAGACAATGAGCAGTTCTTC. Protein product: CSVPSKGDNEQFF.